This TCR beta chain was documented in a study of blood T cell repertoires in COVID-19. J lost 7 bases, V lost 1 base, and 5 bases had no gene match. CDR3 size: 15 residues. Germline-derived CDR1 and CDR2 are SGHVS and FNYEAQ. Clones were sequenced by immunoSEQ multiplex PCR, and TCRdb holds only the in-frame ones, with some missing. This sample carries 200,000 to 300,000 clones, 80% to 90% of them seen once, and the ten largest clones take approximately 4%. The V gene is TRBV7-6, the J gene TRBJ2-1; 9 bases map to TRBD2. Material for sequencing was PBMCs or T cells enriched from blood (not recorded which). The receptor was derived from a woman aged 40-49 years who had been exposed to COVID-19. Here the CDR3 DNA reads TGTGCCAGCAGCTTAGGGGTAGCGGGGGAGAATGAGCAGTTCTTC. This sequence encodes CASSLGVAGENEQFF.